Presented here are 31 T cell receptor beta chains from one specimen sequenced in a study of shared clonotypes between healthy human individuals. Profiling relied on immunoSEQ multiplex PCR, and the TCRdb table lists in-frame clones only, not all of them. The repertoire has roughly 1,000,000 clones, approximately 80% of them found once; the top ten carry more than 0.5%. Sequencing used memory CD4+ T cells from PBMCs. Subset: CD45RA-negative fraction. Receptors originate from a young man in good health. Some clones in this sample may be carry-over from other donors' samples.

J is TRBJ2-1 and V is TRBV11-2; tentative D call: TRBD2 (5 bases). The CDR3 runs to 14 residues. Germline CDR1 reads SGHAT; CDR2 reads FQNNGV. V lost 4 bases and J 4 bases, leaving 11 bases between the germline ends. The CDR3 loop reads CASSSNIAYNEQFF. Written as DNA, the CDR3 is TGTGCCAGCAGCTCCAACATAGCGTACAATGAGCAGTTCTTC.

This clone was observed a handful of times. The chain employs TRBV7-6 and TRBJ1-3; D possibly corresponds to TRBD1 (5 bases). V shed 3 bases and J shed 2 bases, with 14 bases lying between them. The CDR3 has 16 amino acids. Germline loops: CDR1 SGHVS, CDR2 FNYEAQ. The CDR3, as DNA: TGTGCCAGCAGCTTCCAGCAGGGCGCGGCTGGAAACACCATATATTTT. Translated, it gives CASSFQQGAAGNTIYF.

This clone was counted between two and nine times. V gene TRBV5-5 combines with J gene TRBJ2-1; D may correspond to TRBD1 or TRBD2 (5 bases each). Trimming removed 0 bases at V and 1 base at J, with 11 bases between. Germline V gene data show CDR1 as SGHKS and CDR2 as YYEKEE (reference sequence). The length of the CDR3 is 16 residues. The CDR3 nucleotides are TGTGCCAGCAGCTTGGGGTTGAGGGGTTCCTACAATGAGCAGTTCTTC. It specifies CASSLGLRGSYNEQFF.

The chain's CDR3 is CASSPRQGSYNEQFF. As DNA, the CDR3 is TGTGCCAGCAGCCCGCGACAGGGATCCTACAATGAGCAGTTCTTC. The gene calls are TRBV6-1 and TRBJ2-1; 7 bases align to TRBD1. After removal of 6 bases from V and 1 base from J, the junction contained 6 bases not matched to a gene. Germline V gene lookup returns CDR1 MNHNS and CDR2 SASEGT. This CDR3 comprises 15 residues.

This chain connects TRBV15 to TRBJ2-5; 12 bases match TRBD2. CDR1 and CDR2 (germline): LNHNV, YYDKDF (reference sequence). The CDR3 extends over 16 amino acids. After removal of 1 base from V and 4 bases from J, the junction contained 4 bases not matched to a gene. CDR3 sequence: CATSRASGRAGETQYF. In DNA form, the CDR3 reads TGTGCCACCAGCAGAGCTAGCGGGAGGGCCGGAGAGACCCAGTACTTC.

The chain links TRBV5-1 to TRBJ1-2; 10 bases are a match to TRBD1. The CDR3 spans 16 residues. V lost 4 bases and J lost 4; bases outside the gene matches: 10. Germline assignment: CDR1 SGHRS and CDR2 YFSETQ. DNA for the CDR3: TGCGCCAGCAGCCCCCAAGGACAGGGGGAGGGCTATGGCTACACCTTC. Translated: CASSPQGQGEGYGYTF.

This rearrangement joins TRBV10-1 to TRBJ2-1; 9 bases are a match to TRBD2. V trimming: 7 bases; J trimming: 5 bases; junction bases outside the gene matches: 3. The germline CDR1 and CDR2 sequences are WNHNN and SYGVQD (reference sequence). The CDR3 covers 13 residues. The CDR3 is CASTSGNDNEQFF. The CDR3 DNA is TGCGCCAGCACTAGCGGGAACGACAATGAGCAGTTCTTC.

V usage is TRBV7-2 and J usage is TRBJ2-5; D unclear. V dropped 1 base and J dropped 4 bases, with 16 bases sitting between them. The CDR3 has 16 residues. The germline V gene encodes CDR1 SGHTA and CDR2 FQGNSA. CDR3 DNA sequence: TGTGCCAGCAGCTTAGGATTGTACGGCACCTCAGAGACCCAGTACTTC. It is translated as CASSLGLYGTSETQYF.

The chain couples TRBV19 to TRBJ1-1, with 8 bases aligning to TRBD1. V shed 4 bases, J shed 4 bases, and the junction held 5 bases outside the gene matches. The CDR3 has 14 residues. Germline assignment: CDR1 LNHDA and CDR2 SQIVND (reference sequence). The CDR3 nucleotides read TGTGCCAGTAGTAGTGCAGGGGGCTCCACTGAAGCTTTCTTT. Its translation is CASSSAGGSTEAFF. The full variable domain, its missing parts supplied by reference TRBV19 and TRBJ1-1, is DGGITQSPKYLFRKEGQNVTLSCEQNLNHDAMYWYRQDPGQGLRLIYYSQIVNDFQKGDIAEGYSVSREKKESFPLTVTSAQKNPTAFYLCASSSAGGSTEAFFGQGTRLTVV.

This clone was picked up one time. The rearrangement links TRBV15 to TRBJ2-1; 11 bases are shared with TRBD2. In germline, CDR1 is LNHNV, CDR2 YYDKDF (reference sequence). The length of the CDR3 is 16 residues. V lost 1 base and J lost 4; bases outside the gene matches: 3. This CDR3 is CATSRGTSGRYNEQFF. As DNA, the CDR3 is TGTGCCACCAGCAGAGGAACTAGCGGGAGATACAATGAGCAGTTCTTC.

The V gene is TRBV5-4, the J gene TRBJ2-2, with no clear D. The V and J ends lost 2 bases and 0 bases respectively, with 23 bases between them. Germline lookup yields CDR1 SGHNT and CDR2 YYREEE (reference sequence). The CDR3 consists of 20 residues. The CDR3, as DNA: TGTGCCAGCAGCTTTTTCATAACCCGGCGAGTGACTTCGAACACCGGGGAGCTGTTTTTT. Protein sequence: CASSFFITRRVTSNTGELFF.

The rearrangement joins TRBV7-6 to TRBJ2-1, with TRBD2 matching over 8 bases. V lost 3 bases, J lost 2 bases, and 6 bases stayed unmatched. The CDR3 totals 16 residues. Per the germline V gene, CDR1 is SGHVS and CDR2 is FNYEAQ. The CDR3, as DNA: TGTGCCAGCAGCTTGACAAGCGGGAGCACCTACAATGAGCAGTTCTTC. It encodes CASSLTSGSTYNEQFF.

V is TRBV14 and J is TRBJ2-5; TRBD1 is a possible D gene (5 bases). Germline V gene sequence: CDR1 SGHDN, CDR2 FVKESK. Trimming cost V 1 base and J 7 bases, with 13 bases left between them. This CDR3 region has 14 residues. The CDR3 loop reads CASSQVKGRGTQYF. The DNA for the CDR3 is TGTGCCAGCAGCCAAGTCAAGGGTAGGGGGACCCAGTACTTC.

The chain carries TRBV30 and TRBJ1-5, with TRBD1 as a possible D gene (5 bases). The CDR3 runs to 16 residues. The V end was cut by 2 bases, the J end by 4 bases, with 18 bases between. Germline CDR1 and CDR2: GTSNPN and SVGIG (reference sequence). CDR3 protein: CAWSRGITVGNQPQHF. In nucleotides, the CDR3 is TGTGCCTGGAGTAGGGGCATAACGGTCGGGAATCAGCCCCAGCATTTT. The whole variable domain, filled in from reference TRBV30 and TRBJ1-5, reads SQTIHQWPATLVQPVGSPLSLECTVEGTSNPNLYWYRQAAGRGLQLLFYSVGIGQISSEVPQNLSASRPQDRQFILSSKKLLLSDSGFYLCAWSRGITVGNQPQHFGDGTRLSIL.

The CDR3 region has the DNA TGTGCCAGCAGCCCCGATTTACAGGGCATCGGTGAAAAACTGTTTTTT. Its protein is CASSPDLQGIGEKLFF. The chain employs TRBV5-4 and TRBJ1-4, with a possible D match to TRBD1 (6 bases). V was shortened by 4 bases and J by 7 bases, with 20 bases between the two germline ends. Germline lookup yields CDR1 SGHNT and CDR2 YYREEE (reference sequence). The CDR3 covers 16 residues.

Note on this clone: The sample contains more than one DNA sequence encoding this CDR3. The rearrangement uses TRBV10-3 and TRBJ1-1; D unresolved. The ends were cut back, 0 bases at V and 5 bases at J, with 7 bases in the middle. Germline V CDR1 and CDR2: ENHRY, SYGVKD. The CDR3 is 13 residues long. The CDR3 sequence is CAISESRGTEAFF. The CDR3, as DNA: TGTGCCATCAGTGAGTCGAGAGGTACTGAAGCTTTCTTT.

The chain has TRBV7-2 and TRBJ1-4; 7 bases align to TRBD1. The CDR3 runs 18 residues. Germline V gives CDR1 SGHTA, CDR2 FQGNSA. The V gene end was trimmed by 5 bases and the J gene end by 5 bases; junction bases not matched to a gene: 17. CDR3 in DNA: TGTGCCAGCAGCCTCAGAGGGATTGGACAGGTGCCAAATGAAAAACTGTTTTTT. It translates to CASSLRGIGQVPNEKLFF.

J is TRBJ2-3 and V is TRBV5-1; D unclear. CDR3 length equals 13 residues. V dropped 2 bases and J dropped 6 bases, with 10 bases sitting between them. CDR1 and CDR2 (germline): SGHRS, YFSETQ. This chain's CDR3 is CASSLLPGDTQYF. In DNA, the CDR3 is TGCGCCAGCAGCTTACTTCCGGGTGATACGCAGTATTTT.

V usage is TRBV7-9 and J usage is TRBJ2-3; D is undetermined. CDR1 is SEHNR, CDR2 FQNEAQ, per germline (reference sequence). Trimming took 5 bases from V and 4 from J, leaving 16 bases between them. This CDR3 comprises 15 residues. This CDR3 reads CASSQAPVEADTQYF. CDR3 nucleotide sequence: TGTGCCAGCAGCCAAGCTCCCGTAGAGGCAGATACGCAGTATTTT. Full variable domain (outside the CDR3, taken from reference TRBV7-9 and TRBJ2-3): DTGVSQNPRHKITKRGQNVTFRCDPISEHNRLYWYRQTLGQGPEFLTYFQNEAQLEKSRLLSDRFSAERPKGSFSTLEIQRTEQGDSAMYLCASSQAPVEADTQYFGPGTRLTVL.

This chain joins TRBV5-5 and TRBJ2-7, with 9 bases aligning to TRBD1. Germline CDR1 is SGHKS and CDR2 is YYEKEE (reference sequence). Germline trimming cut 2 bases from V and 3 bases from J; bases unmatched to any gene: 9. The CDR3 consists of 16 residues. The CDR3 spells CASSFAQGAKVYEQYF. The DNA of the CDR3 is TGTGCCAGCAGCTTCGCACAGGGGGCGAAGGTCTACGAGCAGTACTTC.

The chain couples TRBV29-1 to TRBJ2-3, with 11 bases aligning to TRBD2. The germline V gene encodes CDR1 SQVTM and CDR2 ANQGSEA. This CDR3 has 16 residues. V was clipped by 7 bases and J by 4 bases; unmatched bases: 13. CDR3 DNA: TGCAGCGCCCCACTAGCGGGAGATGCAGCCGCAGATACGCAGTATTTT. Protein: CSAPLAGDAAADTQYF.

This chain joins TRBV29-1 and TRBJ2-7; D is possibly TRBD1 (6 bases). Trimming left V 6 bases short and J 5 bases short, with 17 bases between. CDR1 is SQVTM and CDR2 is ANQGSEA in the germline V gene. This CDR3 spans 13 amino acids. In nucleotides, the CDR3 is TGCAGCGTCGGACAGACGGGCGGCCACGAGCAGTACTTC. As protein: CSVGQTGGHEQYF.

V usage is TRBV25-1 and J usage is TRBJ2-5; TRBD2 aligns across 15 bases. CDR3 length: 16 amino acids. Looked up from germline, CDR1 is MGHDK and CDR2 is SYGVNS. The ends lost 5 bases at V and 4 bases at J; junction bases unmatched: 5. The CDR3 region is CASSLGLAGGGETQYF. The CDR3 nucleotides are TGTGCCAGCAGTCTCGGACTAGCGGGAGGGGGAGAGACCCAGTACTTC.

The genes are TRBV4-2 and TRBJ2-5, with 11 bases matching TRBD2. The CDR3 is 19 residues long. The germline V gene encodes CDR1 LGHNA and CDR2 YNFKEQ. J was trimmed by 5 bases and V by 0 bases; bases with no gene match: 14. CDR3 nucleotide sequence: TGTGCCAGCAGCCAAGATCTCGGTAGGCTAGCGGGAGGCCGGGAGACCCAGTACTTC. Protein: CASSQDLGRLAGGRETQYF.

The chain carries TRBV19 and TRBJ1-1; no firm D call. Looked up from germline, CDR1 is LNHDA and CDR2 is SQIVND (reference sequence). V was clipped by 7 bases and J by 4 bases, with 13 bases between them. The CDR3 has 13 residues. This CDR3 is CASTLGKGTEAFF. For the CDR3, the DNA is TGTGCCAGTACTTTGGGCAAGGGCACTGAAGCTTTCTTT. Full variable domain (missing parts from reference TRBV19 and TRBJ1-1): DGGITQSPKYLFRKEGQNVTLSCEQNLNHDAMYWYRQDPGQGLRLIYYSQIVNDFQKGDIAEGYSVSREKKESFPLTVTSAQKNPTAFYLCASTLGKGTEAFFGQGTRLTVV.

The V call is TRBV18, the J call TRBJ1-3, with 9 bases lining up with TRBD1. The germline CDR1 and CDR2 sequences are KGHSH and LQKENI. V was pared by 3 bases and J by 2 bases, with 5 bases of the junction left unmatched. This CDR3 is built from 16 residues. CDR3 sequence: CASSPDRGRTGNTIYF. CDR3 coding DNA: TGTGCCAGCTCACCGGACAGGGGACGGACTGGAAACACCATATATTTT.

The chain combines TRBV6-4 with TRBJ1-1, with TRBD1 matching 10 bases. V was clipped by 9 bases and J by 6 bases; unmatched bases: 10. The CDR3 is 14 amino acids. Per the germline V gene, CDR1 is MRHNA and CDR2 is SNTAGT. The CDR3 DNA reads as TGTGCCAGAACCTCCGGGACAGGGGTCGCTGAAGCTTTCTTT. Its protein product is CARTSGTGVAEAFF.

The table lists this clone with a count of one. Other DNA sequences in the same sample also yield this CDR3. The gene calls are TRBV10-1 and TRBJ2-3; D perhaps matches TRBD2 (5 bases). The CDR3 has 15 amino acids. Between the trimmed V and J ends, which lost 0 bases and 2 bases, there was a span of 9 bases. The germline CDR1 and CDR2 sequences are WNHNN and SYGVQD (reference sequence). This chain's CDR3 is CASSESLGDTDTQYF. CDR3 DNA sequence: TGCGCCAGCAGTGAGTCTCTCGGGGACACAGATACGCAGTATTTT.

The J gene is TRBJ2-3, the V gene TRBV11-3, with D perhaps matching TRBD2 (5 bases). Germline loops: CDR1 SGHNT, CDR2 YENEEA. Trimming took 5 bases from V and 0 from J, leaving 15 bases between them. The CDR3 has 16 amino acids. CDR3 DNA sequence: TGTGCCAGCAGCCTCATAGGGAGTGGTAGCACAGATACGCAGTATTTT. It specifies CASSLIGSGSTDTQYF.

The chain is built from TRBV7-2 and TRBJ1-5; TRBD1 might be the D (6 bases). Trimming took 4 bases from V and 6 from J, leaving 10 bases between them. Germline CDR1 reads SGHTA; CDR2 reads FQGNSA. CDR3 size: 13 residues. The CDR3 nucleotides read TGTGCCAGCAGCTGGACAGACGGTCAGCCCCAGCATTTT. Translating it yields CASSWTDGQPQHF.

CDR3 nucleotides: TGCAGCGTTGTGCGCCCGGGGTTAATGGATACGCAGTATTTT. It encodes CSVVRPGLMDTQYF. V usage is TRBV29-1 and J usage is TRBJ2-3; the D gene is possibly TRBD2 (5 bases). CDR1 is SQVTM, CDR2 ANQGSEA, per germline. The CDR3 is 14 residues long. The germline V and J ends were trimmed by 4 bases and 6 bases, with 17 bases remaining between them.